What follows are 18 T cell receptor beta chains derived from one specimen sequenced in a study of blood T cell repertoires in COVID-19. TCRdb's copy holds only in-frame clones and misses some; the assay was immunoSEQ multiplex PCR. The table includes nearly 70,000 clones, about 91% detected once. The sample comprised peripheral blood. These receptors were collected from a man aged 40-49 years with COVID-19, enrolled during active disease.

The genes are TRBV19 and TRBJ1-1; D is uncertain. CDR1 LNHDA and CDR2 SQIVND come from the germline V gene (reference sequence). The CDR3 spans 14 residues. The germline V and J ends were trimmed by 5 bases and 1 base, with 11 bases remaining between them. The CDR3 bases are TGTGCCAGTAGTTCCGTGGAGGGGAACACTGAAGCTTTCTTT. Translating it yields CASSSVEGNTEAFF.

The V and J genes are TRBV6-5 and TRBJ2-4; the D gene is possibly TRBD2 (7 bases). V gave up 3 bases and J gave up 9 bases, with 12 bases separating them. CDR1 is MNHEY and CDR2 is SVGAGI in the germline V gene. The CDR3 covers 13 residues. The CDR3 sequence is CASSYEGGRIQYF. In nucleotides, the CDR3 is TGTGCCAGCAGTTATGAGGGGGGGCGCATTCAGTACTTC.

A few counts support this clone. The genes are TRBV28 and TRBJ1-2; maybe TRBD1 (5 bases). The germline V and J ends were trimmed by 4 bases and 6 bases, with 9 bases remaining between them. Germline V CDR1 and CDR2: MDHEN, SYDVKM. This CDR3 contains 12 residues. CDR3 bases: TGTGCCAGCAGTTCCAGGGATCATGGCTACACCTTC. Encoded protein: CASSSRDHGYTF.

The CDR3 DNA is TGTGCCAGCAGTTACTCTCAAACAGGGGCTGAAGCTTTCTTT. This sequence encodes CASSYSQTGAEAFF. The chain employs TRBV6-2 or TRBV6-3 and TRBJ1-1, with 7 bases that match TRBD1. V shed 0 bases and J 6 bases; nucleotides not matched to a gene: 4. Germline V CDR1 and CDR2: MNHEY, SVGEGT. The CDR3 runs 14 residues.

CDR3 sequence (DNA): TGTGCCAGCAGTTTGAGGGTTCGGACTGAAGCTTTCTTT. This sequence encodes CASSLRVRTEAFF. The chain uses TRBV27 and TRBJ1-1; D uncertain. CDR1 and CDR2 from the germline V gene are MNHEY and SMNVEV (reference sequence). This CDR3 is built from 13 residues. The V gene lost 3 bases and the J gene lost 5 bases, with 10 bases spanning the gap.

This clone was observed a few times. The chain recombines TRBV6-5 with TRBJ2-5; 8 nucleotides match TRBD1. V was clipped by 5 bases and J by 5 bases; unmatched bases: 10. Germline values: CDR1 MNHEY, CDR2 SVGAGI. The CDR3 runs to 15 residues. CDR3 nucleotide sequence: TGTGCCAGCAGTCGACAGGGGACCAGCCGTGAGACCCAGTACTTC. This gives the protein CASSRQGTSRETQYF.

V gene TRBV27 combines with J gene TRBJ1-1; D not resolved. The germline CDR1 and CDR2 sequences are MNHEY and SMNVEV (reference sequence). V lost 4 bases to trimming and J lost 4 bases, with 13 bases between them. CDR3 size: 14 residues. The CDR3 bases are TGTGCCAGCAGTTCCCCAACAGCGGCCACTGAAGCTTTCTTT. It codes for CASSSPTAATEAFF.

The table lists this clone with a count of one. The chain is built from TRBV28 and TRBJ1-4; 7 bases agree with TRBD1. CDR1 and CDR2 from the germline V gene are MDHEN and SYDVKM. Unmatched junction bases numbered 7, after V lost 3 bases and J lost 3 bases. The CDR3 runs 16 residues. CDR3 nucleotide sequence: TGTGCCAGCAGTTTGCCCCAGACAGGGCCTAATGAAAAACTGTTTTTT. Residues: CASSLPQTGPNEKLFF.

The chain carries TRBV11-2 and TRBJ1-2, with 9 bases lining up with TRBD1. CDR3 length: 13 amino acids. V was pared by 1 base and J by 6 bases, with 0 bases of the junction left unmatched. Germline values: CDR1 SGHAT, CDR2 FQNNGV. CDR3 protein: CASSLGDRDGYTF. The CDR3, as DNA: TGTGCCAGCAGCTTAGGGGACAGGGATGGCTACACCTTC.

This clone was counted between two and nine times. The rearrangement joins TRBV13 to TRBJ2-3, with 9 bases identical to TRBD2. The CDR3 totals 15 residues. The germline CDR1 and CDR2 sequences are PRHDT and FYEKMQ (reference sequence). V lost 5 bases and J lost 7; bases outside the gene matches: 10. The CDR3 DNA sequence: TGTGCCAGCAGCCTAATAGCGGGGGCCCACCATACGCAGTATTTT. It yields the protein CASSLIAGAHHTQYF.

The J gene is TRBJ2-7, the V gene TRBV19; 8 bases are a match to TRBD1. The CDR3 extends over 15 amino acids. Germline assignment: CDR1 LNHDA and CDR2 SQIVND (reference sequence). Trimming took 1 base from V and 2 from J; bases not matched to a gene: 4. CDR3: CASSIGKGQAYEQYF. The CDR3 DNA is TGTGCCAGTAGTATAGGAAAGGGACAGGCCTACGAGCAGTACTTC.

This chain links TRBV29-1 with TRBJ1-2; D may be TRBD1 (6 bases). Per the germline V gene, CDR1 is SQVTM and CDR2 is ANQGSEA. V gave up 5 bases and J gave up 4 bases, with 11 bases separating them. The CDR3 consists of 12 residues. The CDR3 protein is CSVSDSPYGYTF. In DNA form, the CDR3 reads TGCAGCGTTTCGGACAGTCCCTATGGCTACACCTTC.

The CDR3 coding sequence is TGCAGCGTTGCTCTTTCCCTAGGTCTCGAGCAGTACTTC. Translated, it gives CSVALSLGLEQYF. The chain carries TRBV29-1 and TRBJ2-7; unclear D gene. The V and J ends lost 4 bases and 6 bases respectively, with 16 bases between them. Germline loops: CDR1 SQVTM, CDR2 ANQGSEA. The CDR3 length is 13 residues.

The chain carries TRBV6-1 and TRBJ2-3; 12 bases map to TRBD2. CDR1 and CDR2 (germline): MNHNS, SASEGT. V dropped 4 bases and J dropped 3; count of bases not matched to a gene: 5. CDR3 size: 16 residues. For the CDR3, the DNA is TGTGCCAGCAGTGTGCCTAGCGGGGGGGCAACAGATACGCAGTATTTT. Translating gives CASSVPSGGATDTQYF.

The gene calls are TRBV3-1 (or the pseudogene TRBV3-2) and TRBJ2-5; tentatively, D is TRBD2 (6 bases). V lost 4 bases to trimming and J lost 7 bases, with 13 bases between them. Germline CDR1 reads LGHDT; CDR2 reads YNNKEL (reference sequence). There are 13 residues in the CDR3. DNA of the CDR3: TGTGCCAGCAGCCTGGGACTCCCCGGGACCCAGTACTTC. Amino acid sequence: CASSLGLPGTQYF.

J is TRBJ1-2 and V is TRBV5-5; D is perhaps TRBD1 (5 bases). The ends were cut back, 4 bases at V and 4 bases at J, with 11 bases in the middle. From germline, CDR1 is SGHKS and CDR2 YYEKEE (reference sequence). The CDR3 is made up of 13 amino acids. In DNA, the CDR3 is TGTGCCAGCAGCCCCAGGGAGGGCTATGGCTACACCTTC. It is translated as CASSPREGYGYTF.

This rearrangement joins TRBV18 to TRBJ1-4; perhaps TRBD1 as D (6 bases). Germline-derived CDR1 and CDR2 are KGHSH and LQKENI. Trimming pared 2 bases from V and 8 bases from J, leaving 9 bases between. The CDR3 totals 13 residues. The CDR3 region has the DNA TGTGCCAGCTCACCAGACAGGAACGAAAAACTGTTTTTT. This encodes CASSPDRNEKLFF.

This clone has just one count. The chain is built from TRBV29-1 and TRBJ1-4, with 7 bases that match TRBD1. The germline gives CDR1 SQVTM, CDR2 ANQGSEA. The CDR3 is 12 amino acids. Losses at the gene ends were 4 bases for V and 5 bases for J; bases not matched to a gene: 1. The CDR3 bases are TGCAGCGTTGCAGGGGGGAATGAAAAACTGTTTTTT. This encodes CSVAGGNEKLFF.